Shown below are 16 T cell receptor beta chains from a single sample sequenced in a study of blood T cell repertoires in COVID-19. The table came from immunoSEQ multiplex PCR; TCRdb's copy has only in-frame clones and leaves some out. The table records approximately 140,000 clones, approximately 90% of them present only once. The sample consisted of peripheral blood. The receptors come from a woman aged 40 to 50 with acute or convalescent COVID-19.

This clone was recorded only once. Written as DNA, the CDR3 is TGTGCCAGCAGCTTAGTTAGCGGGGCCCACAATGAGCAGTTCTTC. The encoded protein is CASSLVSGAHNEQFF. J is TRBJ2-1 and V is TRBV7-9, with 8 bases matching TRBD2. V shed 1 base, J shed 5 bases, and the junction held 4 bases outside the gene matches. The CDR3 loop spans 15 amino acids. CDR1 is SEHNR, CDR2 FQNEAQ, per germline (reference sequence).

The rearrangement joins TRBV28 to TRBJ1-5; D is uncertain. This CDR3 contains 12 residues. Germline V lookup: CDR1 MDHEN, CDR2 SYDVKM. Between the trimmed V and J ends, which lost 3 bases and 5 bases, there was a span of 5 bases. The CDR3 nucleotides are TGTGCCAGCAGTTTTCGGGATCAGCCCCAGCATTTT. The encoded protein is CASSFRDQPQHF.

The chain employs TRBV28 and TRBJ1-1, with a possible D match to TRBD1 (5 bases). This CDR3 has 14 amino acids. V gave up 6 bases and J gave up 1 base, with 12 bases separating them. Germline V lookup: CDR1 MDHEN, CDR2 SYDVKM. CDR3 nucleotides: TGTGCCAGCAGCTCCCCGGGGGAGAACACTGAAGCTTTCTTT. Protein product: CASSSPGENTEAFF.

The chain has TRBV4-3 and TRBJ2-7; D is uncertain. CDR3 size: 15 residues. With 4 bases removed from V and 3 bases from J, the gap between germline ends came to 16 bases. Germline assignment: CDR1 LGHNA and CDR2 YSLEER. In DNA form, the CDR3 reads TGCGCCAGCAGCCTTTTCCGAGGCAGCCGCTACGAGCAGTACTTC. Protein product: CASSLFRGSRYEQYF.

As DNA, the CDR3 is TGCGCCAGCAGCTGGTCAGGTGGTGGCTACACCTTC. Translation: CASSWSGGGYTF. The chain links TRBV5-1 to TRBJ1-2; D call uncertain. Between the trimmed V and J ends, which lost 3 bases and 7 bases, there was a span of 10 bases. This CDR3 is 12 amino acids long. Per the germline V gene, CDR1 is SGHRS and CDR2 is YFSETQ.

V is TRBV19 and J is TRBJ2-7; the D gene is possibly TRBD1 (5 bases). This CDR3 comprises 15 residues. The V end lost 1 base, the J end lost 2 bases, and 12 bases lay between the germline ends. Germline V gene sequence: CDR1 LNHDA, CDR2 SQIVND (reference sequence). The CDR3 DNA sequence: TGTGCCAGTAGTATAGCGAGACAGCCTACCTACGAGCAGTACTTC. As protein: CASSIARQPTYEQYF.

The chain joins TRBV29-1 to TRBJ2-7; TRBD2 agrees at 7 bases. The CDR3 is made up of 18 amino acids. After removal of 2 bases from V and 4 bases from J, the junction contained 20 bases not matched to a gene. Germline V CDR1 and CDR2: SQVTM, ANQGSEA. The CDR3 sequence is CSVESRTRGEGLVYEQYF. The DNA of the CDR3 is TGCAGCGTTGAATCCCGGACTCGGGGGGAAGGTCTGGTATACGAGCAGTACTTC.

The CDR3 DNA reads as TGTGCCAGCAGGGGACAGGGCTCCTACGAGCAGTACTTC. It translates to CASRGQGSYEQYF. The rearrangement uses TRBV6-5 and TRBJ2-7; 9 bases agree with TRBD1. V was pared by 6 bases and J by 0 bases, with 0 bases of the junction left unmatched. CDR3 length equals 13 residues. In germline, CDR1 is MNHEY, CDR2 SVGAGI.

The chain carries TRBV7-2 and TRBJ2-5; a possible D gene is TRBD1 (6 bases). The V end lost 4 bases, the J end lost 5 bases, and 14 bases lay between the germline ends. This CDR3 has 14 residues. Germline values: CDR1 SGHTA, CDR2 FQGNSA. The CDR3 loop reads CASSSTGYGETQYF. The CDR3 DNA is TGTGCCAGCAGCTCAACAGGGTATGGCGAGACCCAGTACTTC.

CDR3 sequence reads: CASSLALRGGASNEQFF. The CDR3 nucleotides read TGTGCCAGCAGCTTAGCGCTAAGGGGGGGGGCCTCCAATGAGCAGTTCTTC. The J gene is TRBJ2-1, the V gene TRBV7-9; a weak D match, TRBD2 (7 bases). This CDR3 spans 17 amino acids. Germline loops: CDR1 SEHNR, CDR2 FQNEAQ (reference sequence). The ends were cut back, 0 bases at V and 6 bases at J, with 18 bases in the middle.

The table lists this clone with a count of one. The chain couples TRBV2 to TRBJ2-1, with D maybe TRBD1 (5 bases). The CDR3 has 16 residues. Germline assignment: CDR1 SNHLY and CDR2 FYNNEI. The CDR3 sequence: CASNKATVSIYNEQFF. DNA of the CDR3: TGTGCTTCCAACAAGGCGACAGTATCCATTTACAATGAGCAGTTCTTC. Full variable domain (rest looked up from reference TRBV2 and TRBJ2-1): EPEVTQTPSHQVTQMGQEVILRCVPISNHLYFYWYRQILGQKVEFLVSFYNNEISEKSEIFDDQFSVERPDGSNFTLKIRSTKLEDSAMYFCASNKATVSIYNEQFFGPGTRLTVL.

A single count supports this clone. The V gene is TRBV5-4, the J gene TRBJ2-7; D is ambiguous. Germline CDR1 reads SGHNT; CDR2 reads YYREEE (reference sequence). V gave up 5 bases and J gave up 0 bases, with 9 bases separating them. CDR3 length: 13 residues. Here the CDR3 DNA reads TGTGCCAGCAGTTTAAAGAGCTCCTACGAGCAGTACTTC. Translating gives CASSLKSSYEQYF.

The V gene is TRBV5-1, the J gene TRBJ2-3, with D tentatively TRBD1 (6 bases). The CDR3 runs 13 residues. CDR1 and CDR2 (germline): SGHRS, YFSETQ. V was shortened by 5 bases and J by 5 bases, with 12 bases between the two germline ends. This CDR3 reads CASRPGVLDTQYF. The CDR3 DNA reads as TGCGCCAGCAGGCCAGGGGTGTTAGATACGCAGTATTTT.

The chain combines TRBV9 with TRBJ2-1; TRBD2 agrees at 7 bases. The CDR3 length is 15 residues. The germline gives CDR1 SGDLS, CDR2 YYNGEE. J was trimmed by 5 bases and V by 4 bases; bases with no gene match: 9. The CDR3 nucleotides read TGTGCCAGCAGCTCCCAGCGGGGCGGCCACAATGAGCAGTTCTTC. Its protein is CASSSQRGGHNEQFF. Full variable domain (missing parts from reference TRBV9 and TRBJ2-1): DSGVTQTPKHLITATGQRVTLRCSPRSGDLSVYWYQQSLDQGLQFLIQYYNGEERAKGNILERFSAQQFPDLHSELNLSSLELGDSALYFCASSSQRGGHNEQFFGPGTRLTVL.

This clone was recorded a few times. The chain employs TRBV5-1 and TRBJ1-5; 9 bases are shared with TRBD1. Unmatched junction bases numbered 5, after V lost 1 base and J lost 6 bases. Germline V gene data show CDR1 as SGHRS and CDR2 as YFSETQ. The CDR3 loop spans 15 amino acids. The CDR3 reads CASSLTGGAGQPQHF. The CDR3 bases are TGCGCCAGCAGCTTGACAGGGGGCGCCGGTCAGCCCCAGCATTTT.

J is TRBJ1-4 and V is TRBV6-5, with D unresolved. CDR3 size: 14 residues. V was clipped by 4 bases and J by 3 bases, with 9 bases between them. Germline CDR1 MNHEY, CDR2 SVGAGI. The CDR3 reads CASSWEASNEKLFF. The CDR3 bases are TGTGCCAGCAGTTGGGAGGCCTCTAATGAAAAACTGTTTTTT.